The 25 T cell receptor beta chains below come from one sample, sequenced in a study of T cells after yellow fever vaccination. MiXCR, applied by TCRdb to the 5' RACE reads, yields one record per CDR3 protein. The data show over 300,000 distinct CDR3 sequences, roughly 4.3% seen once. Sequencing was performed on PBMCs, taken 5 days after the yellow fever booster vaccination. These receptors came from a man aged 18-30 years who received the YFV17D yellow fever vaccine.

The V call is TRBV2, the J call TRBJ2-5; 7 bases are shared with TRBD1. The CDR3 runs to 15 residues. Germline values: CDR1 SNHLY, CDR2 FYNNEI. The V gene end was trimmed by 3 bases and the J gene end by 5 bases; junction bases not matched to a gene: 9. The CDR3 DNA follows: TGTGCCAGCAGTGAGAGGGGGCAGGCGGTGGAGACCCAGTACTTC. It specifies CASSERGQAVETQYF.

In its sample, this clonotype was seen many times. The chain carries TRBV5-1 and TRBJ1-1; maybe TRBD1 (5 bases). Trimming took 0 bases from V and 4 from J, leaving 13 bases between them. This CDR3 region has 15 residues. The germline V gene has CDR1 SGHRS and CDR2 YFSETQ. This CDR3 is CASSLEMTVSTEAFF. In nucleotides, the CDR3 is TGCGCCAGCAGCTTGGAGATGACAGTGAGCACTGAAGCTTTCTTT.

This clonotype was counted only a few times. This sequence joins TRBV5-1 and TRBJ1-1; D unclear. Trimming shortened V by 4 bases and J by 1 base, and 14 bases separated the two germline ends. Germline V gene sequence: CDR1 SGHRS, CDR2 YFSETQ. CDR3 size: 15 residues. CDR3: CASSLSRSGNTEAFF. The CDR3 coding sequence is TGCGCCAGCAGCCTTAGTCGGTCGGGGAACACTGAAGCTTTCTTT.

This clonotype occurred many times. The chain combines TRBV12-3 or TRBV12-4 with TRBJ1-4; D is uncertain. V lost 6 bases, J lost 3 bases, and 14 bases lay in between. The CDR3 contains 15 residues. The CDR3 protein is CASSPTRLANEKLFF. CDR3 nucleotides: TGTGCCAGCAGCCCTACTCGGCTGGCTAATGAAAAACTGTTTTTT.

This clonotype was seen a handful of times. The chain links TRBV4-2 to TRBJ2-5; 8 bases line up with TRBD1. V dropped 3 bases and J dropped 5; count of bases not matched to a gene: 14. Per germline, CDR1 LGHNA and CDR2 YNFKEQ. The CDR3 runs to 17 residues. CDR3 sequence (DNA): TGTGCCAGCAGCCAGGACCTTGCAGGGGGCAGGGAGGAGACCCAGTACTTC. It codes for CASSQDLAGGREETQYF.

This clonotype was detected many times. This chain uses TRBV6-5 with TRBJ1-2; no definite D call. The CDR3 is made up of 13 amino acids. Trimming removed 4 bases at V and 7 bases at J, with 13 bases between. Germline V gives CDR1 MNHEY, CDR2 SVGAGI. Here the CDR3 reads CASSSPGWVGYTF. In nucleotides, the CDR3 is TGTGCCAGCAGTTCTCCGGGGTGGGTTGGCTACACCTTC.

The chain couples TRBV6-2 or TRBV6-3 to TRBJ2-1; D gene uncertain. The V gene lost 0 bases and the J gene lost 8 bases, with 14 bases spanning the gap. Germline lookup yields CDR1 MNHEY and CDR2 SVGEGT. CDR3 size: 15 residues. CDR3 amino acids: CASSYSSIPSDEQFF. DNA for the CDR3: TGTGCCAGCAGTTACTCGAGCATCCCCTCGGATGAGCAGTTCTTC.

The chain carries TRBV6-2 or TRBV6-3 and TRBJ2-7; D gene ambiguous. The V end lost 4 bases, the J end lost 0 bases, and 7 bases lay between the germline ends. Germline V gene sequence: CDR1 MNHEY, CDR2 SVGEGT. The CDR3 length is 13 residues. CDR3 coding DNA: TGTGCCAGCAGTTTTACGTCCTCCTACGAGCAGTACTTC. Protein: CASSFTSSYEQYF.

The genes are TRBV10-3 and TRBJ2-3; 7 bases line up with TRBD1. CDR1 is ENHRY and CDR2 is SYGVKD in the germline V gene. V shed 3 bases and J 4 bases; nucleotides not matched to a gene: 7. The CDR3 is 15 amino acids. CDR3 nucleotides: TGTGCCATCAGTGACGGGAACAGGGGTTCAGATACGCAGTATTTT. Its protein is CAISDGNRGSDTQYF.

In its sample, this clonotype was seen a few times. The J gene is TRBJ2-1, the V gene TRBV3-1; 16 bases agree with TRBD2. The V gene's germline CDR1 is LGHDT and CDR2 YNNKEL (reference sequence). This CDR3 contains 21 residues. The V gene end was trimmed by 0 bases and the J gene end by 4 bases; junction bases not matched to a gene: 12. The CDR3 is CASSQDRGTSGGGPFYNEQFF. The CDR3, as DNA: TGTGCCAGCAGCCAAGATAGGGGGACTAGCGGGGGGGGCCCCTTTTACAATGAGCAGTTCTTC.

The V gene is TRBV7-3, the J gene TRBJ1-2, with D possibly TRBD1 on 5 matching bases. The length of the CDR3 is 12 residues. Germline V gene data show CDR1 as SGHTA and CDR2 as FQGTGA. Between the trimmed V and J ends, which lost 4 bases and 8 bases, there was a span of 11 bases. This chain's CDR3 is CASSSNGGGYTF. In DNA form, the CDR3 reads TGTGCCAGCAGCTCCAACGGGGGGGGCTACACCTTC.

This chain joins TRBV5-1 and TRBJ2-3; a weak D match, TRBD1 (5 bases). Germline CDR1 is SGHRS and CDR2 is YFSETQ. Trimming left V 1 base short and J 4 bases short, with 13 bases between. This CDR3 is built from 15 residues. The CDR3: CASSLYLRGADTQYF. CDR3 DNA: TGCGCCAGCAGCTTGTACCTAAGGGGTGCAGATACGCAGTATTTT.

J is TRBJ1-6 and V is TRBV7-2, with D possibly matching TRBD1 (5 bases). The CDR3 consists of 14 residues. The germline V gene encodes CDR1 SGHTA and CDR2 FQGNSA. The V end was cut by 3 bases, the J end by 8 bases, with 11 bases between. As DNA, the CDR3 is TGTGCCAGCAGCTTGCAGGGATTGGATTCACCCCTCCACTTT. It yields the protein CASSLQGLDSPLHF.

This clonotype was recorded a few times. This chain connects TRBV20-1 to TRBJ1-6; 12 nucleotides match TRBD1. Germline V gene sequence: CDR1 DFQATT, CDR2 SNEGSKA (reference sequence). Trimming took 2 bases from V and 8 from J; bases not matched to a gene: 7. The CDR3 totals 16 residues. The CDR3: CSARKGGQGAYSPLHF. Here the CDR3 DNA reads TGCAGTGCTAGAAAGGGGGGACAGGGGGCCTATTCACCCCTCCACTTT.

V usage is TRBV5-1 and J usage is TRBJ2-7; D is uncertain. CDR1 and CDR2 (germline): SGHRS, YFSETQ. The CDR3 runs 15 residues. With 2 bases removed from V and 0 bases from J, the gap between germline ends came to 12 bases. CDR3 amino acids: CASSFSILSSYEQYF. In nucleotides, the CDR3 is TGCGCCAGCAGCTTTTCGATTCTTAGCTCCTACGAGCAGTACTTC.

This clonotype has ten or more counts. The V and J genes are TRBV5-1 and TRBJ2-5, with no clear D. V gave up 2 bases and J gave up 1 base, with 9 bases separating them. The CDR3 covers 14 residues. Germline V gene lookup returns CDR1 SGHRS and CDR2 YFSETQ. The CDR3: CASSFLGSQETQYF. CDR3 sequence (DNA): TGCGCCAGCAGCTTCCTGGGCAGCCAAGAGACCCAGTACTTC.

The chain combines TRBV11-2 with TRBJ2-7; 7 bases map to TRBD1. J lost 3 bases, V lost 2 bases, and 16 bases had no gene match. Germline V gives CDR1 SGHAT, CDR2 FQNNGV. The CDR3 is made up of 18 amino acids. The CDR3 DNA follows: TGTGCCAGCAGCTTATCGGCTTCGGTGAGGGGGCTCCACTACGAGCAGTACTTC. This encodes CASSLSASVRGLHYEQYF.

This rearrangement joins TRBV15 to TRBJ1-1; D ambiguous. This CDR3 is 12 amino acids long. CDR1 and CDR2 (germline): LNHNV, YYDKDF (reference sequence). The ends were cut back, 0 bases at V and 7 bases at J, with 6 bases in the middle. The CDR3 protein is CATSRDSVEAFF. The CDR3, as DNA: TGTGCCACCAGCAGAGATTCTGTTGAAGCTTTCTTT.

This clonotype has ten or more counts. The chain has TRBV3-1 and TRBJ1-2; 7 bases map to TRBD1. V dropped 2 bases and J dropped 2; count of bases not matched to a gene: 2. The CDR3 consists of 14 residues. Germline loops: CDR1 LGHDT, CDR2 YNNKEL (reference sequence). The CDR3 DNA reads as TGTGCCAGCAGCCAACCGGACAGGAACTATGGCTACACCTTC. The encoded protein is CASSQPDRNYGYTF.

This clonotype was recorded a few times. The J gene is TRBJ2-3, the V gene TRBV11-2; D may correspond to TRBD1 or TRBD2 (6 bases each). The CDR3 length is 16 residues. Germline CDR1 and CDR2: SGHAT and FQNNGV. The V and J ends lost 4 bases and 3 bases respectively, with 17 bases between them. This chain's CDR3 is CASSSVIGGPTDTQYF. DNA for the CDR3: TGTGCCAGCAGCTCGGTTATCGGGGGCCCTACAGATACGCAGTATTTT.

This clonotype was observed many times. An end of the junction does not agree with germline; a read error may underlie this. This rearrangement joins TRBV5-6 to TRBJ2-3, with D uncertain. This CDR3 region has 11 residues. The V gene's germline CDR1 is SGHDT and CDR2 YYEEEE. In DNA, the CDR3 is TGCGCCAGCAGCTTCGGAGATACGCAGTATTTT. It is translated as CASSFGDTQYF.

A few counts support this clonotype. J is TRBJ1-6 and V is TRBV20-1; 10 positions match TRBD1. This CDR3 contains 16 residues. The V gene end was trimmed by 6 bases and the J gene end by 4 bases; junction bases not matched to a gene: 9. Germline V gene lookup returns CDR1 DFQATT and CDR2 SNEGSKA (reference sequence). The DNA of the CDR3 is TGCAGTGCCCCTAAAGGGGGACAGGGGTATAATTCACCCCTCCACTTT. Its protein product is CSAPKGGQGYNSPLHF.

The CDR3 here is CASSFNVGAGNTIYF. The CDR3 region has the DNA TGTGCCAGCAGCTTCAATGTGGGGGCTGGAAACACCATATATTTT. V is TRBV5-6 and J is TRBJ1-3, with D maybe TRBD1 (5 bases). CDR3 length: 15 amino acids. Germline V lookup: CDR1 SGHDT, CDR2 YYEEEE. The V end was cut by 2 bases, the J end by 2 bases, with 11 bases between.

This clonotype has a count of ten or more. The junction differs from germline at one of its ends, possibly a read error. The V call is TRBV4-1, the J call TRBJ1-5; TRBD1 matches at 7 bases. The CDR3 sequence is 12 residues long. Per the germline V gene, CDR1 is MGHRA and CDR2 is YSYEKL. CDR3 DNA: TGTGCCAGCAGCCAGGGGGGTCAGCCCCAGCATTTT. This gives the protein CASSQGGQPQHF.

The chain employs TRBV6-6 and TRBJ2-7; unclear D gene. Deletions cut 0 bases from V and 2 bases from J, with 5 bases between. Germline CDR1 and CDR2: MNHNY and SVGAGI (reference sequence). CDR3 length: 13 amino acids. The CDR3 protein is CASSYSGTYEQYF. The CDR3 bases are TGTGCCAGCAGTTACTCGGGGACCTACGAGCAGTACTTC.